This record concerns one T cell receptor beta chain sequence. Its target is not known. The data belong to a study of graft-versus-host responses after intestinal transplantation. The J segment lost 2 bases and the V segment lost 5 bases, leaving 4 bases of the junction unmatched. The CDR3 contains 14 residues. The germline CDR1 and CDR2 sequences are MNHEY and SMNVEV (reference sequence). Measured with immunoSEQ multiplex PCR; TCRdb has only the in-frame clones, and not every one. The data contain more than 90,000 clones, over 80% of them singletons. The chain employs TRBV27 and TRBJ2-7; 9 positions agree with TRBD2. This material consisted of unstimulated CD8+ T cells sorted from spleen or lymph node cells, taken before intestinal transplant. This sequence was found in a human donor who received an intestinal transplant. CDR3 region: CASSSSGGTYEQYF. DNA for the CDR3: TGTGCCAGCAGTAGTAGCGGGGGCACCTACGAGCAGTACTTC.